Detailed here is one TCR beta chain. Its specificity is unknown. The sample belongs to a study of CD4 T cells in relation to SARS-CoV-2 and coronaviruses. Sequencing used immunoSEQ multiplex PCR; TCRdb keeps in-frame clones, though not all of them. The sample lists over 15,000 clones, around 80% occurring once. The unexposed donors gave CD4+ T cells in about 2010-2019, prior to COVID-19. The cells were cultured for about ten days before CD4+ T cells were isolated. CDR1 and CDR2 from the germline V gene are MNHEY and SVGAGI. This CDR3 is built from 15 residues. Trimming left V 1 base short and J 10 bases short, with 14 bases between. Study-level points and caveats: In about 65% of donors, memory CD4+ clonotypes crossrecognized SARS-CoV-2 and at least one common cold coronavirus spike.

The chain combines TRBV6-5 with TRBJ1-6; a weak D match, TRBD1 (5 bases). This clonotype was sampled from a human donor in good health. Sequencing input: CD4+ T cells from PBMCs, cultured in vitro. CDR3 region: CASSYFGDAKSPLHF. The CDR3 nucleotides read TGTGCCAGCAGTTACTTCGGGGACGCCAAGTCACCCCTCCACTTT.